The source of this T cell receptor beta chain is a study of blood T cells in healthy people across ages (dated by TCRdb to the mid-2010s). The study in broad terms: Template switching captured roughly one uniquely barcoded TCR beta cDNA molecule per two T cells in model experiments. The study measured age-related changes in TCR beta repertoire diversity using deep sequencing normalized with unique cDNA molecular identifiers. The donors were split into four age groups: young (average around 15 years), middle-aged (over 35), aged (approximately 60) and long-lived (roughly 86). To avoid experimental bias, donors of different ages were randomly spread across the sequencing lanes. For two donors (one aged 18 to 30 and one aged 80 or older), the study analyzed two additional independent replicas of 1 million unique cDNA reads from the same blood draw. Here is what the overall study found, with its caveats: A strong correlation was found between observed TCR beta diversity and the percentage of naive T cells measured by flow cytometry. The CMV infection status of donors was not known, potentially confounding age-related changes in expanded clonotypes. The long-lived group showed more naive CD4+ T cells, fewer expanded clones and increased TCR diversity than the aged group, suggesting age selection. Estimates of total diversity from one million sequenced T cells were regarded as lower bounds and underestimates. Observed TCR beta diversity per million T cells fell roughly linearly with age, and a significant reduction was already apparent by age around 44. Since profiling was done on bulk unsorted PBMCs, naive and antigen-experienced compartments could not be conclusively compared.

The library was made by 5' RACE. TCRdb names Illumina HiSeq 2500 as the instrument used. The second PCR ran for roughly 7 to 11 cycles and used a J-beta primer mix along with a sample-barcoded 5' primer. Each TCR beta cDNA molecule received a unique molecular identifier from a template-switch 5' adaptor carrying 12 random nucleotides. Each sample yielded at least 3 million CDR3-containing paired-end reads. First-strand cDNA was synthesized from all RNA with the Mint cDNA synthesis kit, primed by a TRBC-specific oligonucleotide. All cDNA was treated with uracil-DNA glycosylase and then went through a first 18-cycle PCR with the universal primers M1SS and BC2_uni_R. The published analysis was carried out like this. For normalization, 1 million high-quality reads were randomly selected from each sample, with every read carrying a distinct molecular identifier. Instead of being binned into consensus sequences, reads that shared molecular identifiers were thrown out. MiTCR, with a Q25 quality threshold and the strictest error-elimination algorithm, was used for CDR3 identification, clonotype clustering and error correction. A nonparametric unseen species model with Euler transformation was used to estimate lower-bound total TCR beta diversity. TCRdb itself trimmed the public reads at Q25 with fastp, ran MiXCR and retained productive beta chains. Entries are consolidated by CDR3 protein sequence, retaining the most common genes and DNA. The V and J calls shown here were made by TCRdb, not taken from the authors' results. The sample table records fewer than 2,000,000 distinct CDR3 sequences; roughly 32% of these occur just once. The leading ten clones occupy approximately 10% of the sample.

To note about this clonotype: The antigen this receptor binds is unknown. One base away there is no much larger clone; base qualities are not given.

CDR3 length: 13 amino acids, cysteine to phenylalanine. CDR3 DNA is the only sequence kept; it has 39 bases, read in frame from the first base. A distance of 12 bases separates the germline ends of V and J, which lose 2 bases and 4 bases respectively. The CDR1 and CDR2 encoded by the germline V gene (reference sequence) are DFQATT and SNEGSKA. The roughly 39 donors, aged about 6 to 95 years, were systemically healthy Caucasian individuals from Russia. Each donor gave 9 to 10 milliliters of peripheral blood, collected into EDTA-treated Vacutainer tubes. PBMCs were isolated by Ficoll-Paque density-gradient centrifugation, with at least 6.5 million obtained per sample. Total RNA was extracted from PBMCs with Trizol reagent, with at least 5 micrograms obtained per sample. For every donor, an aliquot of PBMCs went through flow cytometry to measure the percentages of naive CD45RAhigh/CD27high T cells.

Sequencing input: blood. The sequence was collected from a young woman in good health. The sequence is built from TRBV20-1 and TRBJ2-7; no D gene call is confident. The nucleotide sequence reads TGCAGTGCTAGACGGTTATCTCAGTACGAGCAGTACTTC. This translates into CSARRLSQYEQYF.